Sequencing of this TCR beta chain was carried out in a study of T cells in Graves' hyperthyroidism and ophthalmopathy. Trimming took off 5 bases at V and 2 bases at J, with 15 bases between the two ends. Germline loops: CDR1 SEHNR, CDR2 FQNEAQ (reference sequence). This CDR3 comprises 15 residues. RNA transcripts provided the source from which TCR beta CDR3 regions were amplified. RT-PCR in the first round (using the HTBI primer set) targeted the TCR CDR3. From the multiplex PCR reads, TCRdb called clonotypes with MiXCR, one entry per CDR3 protein. The sample comprises roughly 840,000 distinct CDR3 sequences, about two fifths of which are singletons, and about 8.9% rests with the top ten.

This sequence was found in a man younger than 30 with Graves' hyperthyroidism. Sequenced material: blood. The chain recombines TRBV7-9 with TRBJ2-5; D might be TRBD1 (6 bases). CDR3 nucleotides: TGTGCCAGCAGCCCTCAGACAGGACCACAAGAGACCCAGTACTTC. Amino acids: CASSPQTGPQETQYF.